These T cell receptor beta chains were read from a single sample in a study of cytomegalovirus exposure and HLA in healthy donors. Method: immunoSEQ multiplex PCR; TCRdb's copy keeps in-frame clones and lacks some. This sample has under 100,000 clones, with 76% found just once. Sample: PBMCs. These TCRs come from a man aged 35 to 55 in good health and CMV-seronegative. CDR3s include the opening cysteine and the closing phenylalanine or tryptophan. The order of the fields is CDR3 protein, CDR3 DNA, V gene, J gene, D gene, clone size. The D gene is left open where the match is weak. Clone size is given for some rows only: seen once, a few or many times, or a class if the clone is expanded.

cdr3_aa: CASSLGQVYGYTF
cdr3_nt: TGTGCCAGCAGCTTAGGACAGGTCTATGGCTACACCTTC
v_call: TRBV7-2
j_call: TRBJ1-2
d_call: -
clone_size: -

cdr3_aa: CASSLLAGALNEQFF
cdr3_nt: TGTGCCAGCAGTTTGCTAGCGGGGGCCCTAAATGAGCAGTTCTTC
v_call: TRBV28
j_call: TRBJ2-1
d_call: TRBD2
clone_size: few

cdr3_aa: CAWGDRSGARQETQYF
cdr3_nt: TGTGCCTGGGGTGACCGGAGCGGAGCCCGCCAAGAGACCCAGTACTTC
v_call: TRBV30
j_call: TRBJ2-5
d_call: -
clone_size: once

cdr3_aa: CASSINRDRGCEQYF
cdr3_nt: TGTGCCAGCAGCATCAACCGGGACAGGGGGTGCGAGCAGTACTTC
v_call: TRBV6-6
j_call: TRBJ2-7
d_call: TRBD1
clone_size: -

cdr3_aa: CASRGAGNSYEQYF
cdr3_nt: TGTGCCAGCAGGGGGGCCGGCAACTCCTACGAGCAGTACTTC
v_call: TRBV28
j_call: TRBJ2-7
d_call: -
clone_size: few

cdr3_aa: CASSQGNWRGEPGELFF
cdr3_nt: TGCGCCAGCAGCCAAGGAAACTGGCGGGGGGAACCCGGGGAGCTGTTTTTT
v_call: TRBV4-3
j_call: TRBJ2-2
d_call: TRBD2
clone_size: -

cdr3_aa: CSVARLNRDGYTF
cdr3_nt: TGCAGCGTGGCCCGACTAAACCGGGATGGCTACACCTTC
v_call: TRBV29-1
j_call: TRBJ1-2
d_call: -
clone_size: -

cdr3_aa: CASSQEPGQYNSPLHF
cdr3_nt: TGCGCCAGCAGCCAAGAGCCGGGACAGTATAATTCACCCCTCCACTTT
v_call: TRBV4-1
j_call: TRBJ1-6
d_call: TRBD1
clone_size: -

cdr3_aa: CASSPDSGGAYNEQFF
cdr3_nt: TGTGCCAGCAGCCCCGATAGCGGGGGGGCTTACAATGAGCAGTTCTTC
v_call: TRBV4-2
j_call: TRBJ2-1
d_call: TRBD2
clone_size: few

cdr3_aa: CASSPWGQGSSGYTF
cdr3_nt: TGTGCCAGCAGCCCATGGGGACAGGGGAGCTCTGGCTACACCTTC
v_call: TRBV7-3
j_call: TRBJ1-2
d_call: TRBD1
clone_size: -

cdr3_aa: CASSPRGTGGGYTF
cdr3_nt: TGTGCCAGCAGCCCAAGAGGGACAGGGGGCGGCTACACCTTC
v_call: TRBV9
j_call: TRBJ1-2
d_call: TRBD1
clone_size: few

cdr3_aa: CASSVFGRGDYNEQFF
cdr3_nt: TGTGCCAGCAGTGTTTTCGGGCGGGGGGACTACAATGAGCAGTTCTTC
v_call: TRBV25-1
j_call: TRBJ2-1
d_call: TRBD2
clone_size: -

cdr3_aa: CASLRTGDYGYTF
cdr3_nt: TGTGCCAGCCTAAGGACAGGGGACTATGGCTACACCTTC
v_call: TRBV7-2
j_call: TRBJ1-2
d_call: TRBD1
clone_size: -

cdr3_aa: CASSLGQGSYGYTF
cdr3_nt: TGCGCCAGCAGCTTGGGACAGGGGTCCTATGGCTACACCTTC
v_call: TRBV5-1
j_call: TRBJ1-2
d_call: TRBD1
clone_size: few

cdr3_aa: CARGTSGVSEQYF
cdr3_nt: TGTGCCAGAGGGACTAGCGGGGTTTCCGAGCAGTACTTC
v_call: TRBV2
j_call: TRBJ2-7
d_call: TRBD2
clone_size: -

cdr3_aa: CASSLWGVSYNEQFF
cdr3_nt: TGTGCCAGCAGTTTATGGGGGGTCTCCTACAATGAGCAGTTCTTC
v_call: TRBV27
j_call: TRBJ2-1
d_call: -
clone_size: -

cdr3_aa: CASRDGTANYEQYF
cdr3_nt: TGTGCCAGCAGGGACGGGACTGCCAACTACGAGCAGTACTTC
v_call: TRBV2
j_call: TRBJ2-7
d_call: -
clone_size: -

cdr3_aa: CASSGGGIDTQYF
cdr3_nt: TGTGCCAGCAGTGGAGGGGGAATAGATACGCAGTATTTT
v_call: TRBV6-1
j_call: TRBJ2-3
d_call: -
clone_size: -

cdr3_aa: CSVAGTSASTDTQYF
cdr3_nt: TGCAGCGTTGCCGGGACTAGCGCCAGCACAGATACGCAGTATTTT
v_call: TRBV29-1
j_call: TRBJ2-3
d_call: TRBD2
clone_size: -

cdr3_aa: CASSFSVRGGNSPLHF
cdr3_nt: TGTGCCAGCAGTTTTTCCGTGAGGGGGGGAAATTCACCCCTCCACTTT
v_call: TRBV27
j_call: TRBJ1-6
d_call: -
clone_size: -

cdr3_aa: CASSQGGRSAQGRYEQYF
cdr3_nt: TGCGCCAGCAGCCAAGGAGGTCGGTCGGCACAGGGAAGGTACGAGCAGTACTTC
v_call: TRBV4-3
j_call: TRBJ2-7
d_call: -
clone_size: -

cdr3_aa: CASTGGGELFF
cdr3_nt: TGTGCCAGCACGGGGGGCGGGGAGCTGTTTTTT
v_call: TRBV2
j_call: TRBJ2-2
d_call: TRBD2
clone_size: -

cdr3_aa: CATSRELSPLHF
cdr3_nt: TGTGCCACCAGCAGAGAACTATCACCCCTCCACTTT
v_call: TRBV15
j_call: TRBJ1-6
d_call: -
clone_size: -

cdr3_aa: CASSPGQGVGYTF
cdr3_nt: TGTGCCAGCAGCCCAGGACAGGGGGTTGGCTACACCTTC
v_call: TRBV7-9
j_call: TRBJ1-2
d_call: TRBD1
clone_size: -

cdr3_aa: CASSRGDRGVEQYF
cdr3_nt: TGCGCCAGCAGCCGAGGGGACAGGGGAGTCGAGCAGTACTTC
v_call: TRBV5-1
j_call: TRBJ2-7
d_call: TRBD1
clone_size: -

cdr3_aa: CASSGGLAGYNEQFF
cdr3_nt: TGTGCCAGCAGTGGGGGACTAGCGGGTTACAATGAGCAGTTCTTC
v_call: TRBV2
j_call: TRBJ2-1
d_call: TRBD2
clone_size: -

cdr3_aa: CASSLQQETQYF
cdr3_nt: TGTGCCAGCAGCTTACAGCAAGAGACCCAGTACTTC
v_call: TRBV7-9
j_call: TRBJ2-5
d_call: -
clone_size: -

cdr3_aa: CAISENPPTVINAGELFF
cdr3_nt: TGTGCCATCAGTGAGAACCCACCCACGGTCATAAATGCCGGGGAGCTGTTTTTT
v_call: TRBV10-3
j_call: TRBJ2-2
d_call: -
clone_size: -

cdr3_aa: CASVGDSVGETQYF
cdr3_nt: TGCGCTTCAGTTGGAGACTCGGTGGGAGAGACCCAGTACTTC
v_call: TRBV29-1
j_call: TRBJ2-5
d_call: -
clone_size: -

cdr3_aa: CASSFYRDKYYEQYF
cdr3_nt: TGTGCCAGTAGTTTTTACCGGGACAAATACTACGAGCAGTACTTC
v_call: TRBV19
j_call: TRBJ2-7
d_call: -
clone_size: few

cdr3_aa: CASRPQDSNQPQHF
cdr3_nt: TGTGCCAGCAGGCCACAGGATAGCAATCAGCCCCAGCATTTT
v_call: TRBV6-5
j_call: TRBJ1-5
d_call: -
clone_size: -

cdr3_aa: CASSQVGRDREQFF
cdr3_nt: TGCGCCAGCAGCCAAGTAGGCCGGGACAGGGAGCAGTTCTTC
v_call: TRBV4-3
j_call: TRBJ2-1
d_call: TRBD1
clone_size: -

cdr3_aa: CASSSFRDSYEQYF
cdr3_nt: TGCGCCAGCAGCTCCTTCCGGGACAGTTACGAGCAGTACTTC
v_call: TRBV5-1
j_call: TRBJ2-7
d_call: TRBD1
clone_size: -

cdr3_aa: CASSPGTFEGNTIYF
cdr3_nt: TGTGCCAGCAGCCCCGGGACTTTCGAGGGAAACACCATATATTTT
v_call: TRBV5-4
j_call: TRBJ1-3
d_call: -
clone_size: -

cdr3_aa: CASSLIGPGQGGADTQYF
cdr3_nt: TGTGCCAGCAGCTTAATAGGTCCGGGACAGGGGGGGGCAGATACGCAGTATTTT
v_call: TRBV7-3
j_call: TRBJ2-3
d_call: TRBD1
clone_size: -

cdr3_aa: CASSVDWGRYNEQFF
cdr3_nt: TGTGCCAGCAGCGTAGATTGGGGCAGGTACAATGAGCAGTTCTTC
v_call: TRBV9
j_call: TRBJ2-1
d_call: -
clone_size: -

cdr3_aa: CASRLRDSSYEQYF
cdr3_nt: TGTGCCAGCAGACTCCGGGACTCCTCCTACGAGCAGTACTTC
v_call: TRBV2
j_call: TRBJ2-7
d_call: -
clone_size: -

cdr3_aa: CASSLGRLANYGYTF
cdr3_nt: TGCGCCAGCAGCTTGGGACGGCTAGCTAACTATGGCTACACCTTC
v_call: TRBV5-1
j_call: TRBJ1-2
d_call: -
clone_size: -

cdr3_aa: CASSQDWAGNQPQHF
cdr3_nt: TGCGCCAGCAGCCAAGATTGGGCAGGCAATCAGCCCCAGCATTTT
v_call: TRBV4-3
j_call: TRBJ1-5
d_call: -
clone_size: -

cdr3_aa: CASTGHRGRVEKLFF
cdr3_nt: TGTGCCAGCACGGGACACAGGGGGCGGGTGGAAAAACTGTTTTTT
v_call: TRBV6-6
j_call: TRBJ1-4
d_call: TRBD1
clone_size: -

cdr3_aa: CASSPNAGANTEAFF
cdr3_nt: TGTGCCAGCTCACCAAACGCAGGGGCGAACACTGAAGCTTTCTTT
v_call: TRBV18
j_call: TRBJ1-1
d_call: -
clone_size: -

cdr3_aa: CASSWDRGPYEQYF
cdr3_nt: TGTGCCAGCAGTTGGGACAGGGGACCCTACGAGCAGTACTTC
v_call: TRBV7-8
j_call: TRBJ2-7
d_call: TRBD1
clone_size: -

cdr3_aa: CASSLGTSGGLGSYEQYF
cdr3_nt: TGCGCCAGCAGCCTAGGGACTAGCGGGGGGTTAGGGTCCTACGAGCAGTACTTC
v_call: TRBV4-3
j_call: TRBJ2-7
d_call: TRBD2
clone_size: -

cdr3_aa: CASSAPGGNIQYF
cdr3_nt: TGCGCCAGCAGCGCCCCGGGAGGAAACATTCAGTACTTC
v_call: TRBV5-1
j_call: TRBJ2-4
d_call: TRBD2
clone_size: -

cdr3_aa: CASLDRDHGYTF
cdr3_nt: TGTGCCTCACTAGACAGGGACCATGGCTACACCTTC
v_call: TRBV19
j_call: TRBJ1-2
d_call: TRBD1
clone_size: once

cdr3_aa: CASSSTGGNQPQHF
cdr3_nt: TGTGCCAGCAGTTCGACAGGGGGGAATCAGCCCCAGCATTTT
v_call: TRBV27
j_call: TRBJ1-5
d_call: TRBD1
clone_size: -

cdr3_aa: CASSLEEGEQYF
cdr3_nt: TGTGCCAGCAGCTTAGAAGAGGGCGAGCAGTACTTC
v_call: TRBV11-2
j_call: TRBJ2-7
d_call: -
clone_size: -

cdr3_aa: CASSPLSRSDTQYF
cdr3_nt: TGTGCCAGTTCCCCGCTGTCCAGGTCAGATACGCAGTATTTT
v_call: TRBV5-4
j_call: TRBJ2-3
d_call: -
clone_size: -

cdr3_aa: CAWRFSGTNEAFF
cdr3_nt: TGTGCCTGGAGGTTTTCAGGGACAAATGAAGCTTTCTTT
v_call: TRBV30
j_call: TRBJ1-1
d_call: -
clone_size: -

cdr3_aa: CASSGYPDRAREKLFF
cdr3_nt: TGTGCCAGCAGTGGCTACCCGGACAGGGCAAGGGAAAAACTGTTTTTT
v_call: TRBV25-1
j_call: TRBJ1-4
d_call: TRBD1
clone_size: few